This TCR beta chain was identified during a study of blood T cell repertoires in COVID-19. The wider study: The United States, Italy and Spain were the sources of the acute and convalescent COVID-19 samples. In each case, the material was cDNA or gDNA derived from T cells, B-cell-depleted T cells, or PBMCs.

Per the study methods: Reference gene primer amplification gave nucleated cell count estimates. The assay was immunoSEQ multiplex PCR, and TCRdb's table has in-frame clones only and misses some. D and trimming come from the DNA, and the V and J calls and clone size come from that table. The sample yields 50,000 to 65,000 clones, about 86% seen once. Germline CDR1 and CDR2: SGDLS and YYNGEE. This CDR3 region has 15 residues. With V trimmed by 2 bases and J by 5 bases, 8 bases remained unmatched. The receptor comes from a human donor in a cohort sampled during active COVID-19. The chain uses TRBV9 and TRBJ2-7; the match to TRBD1 covers 9 bases. Sequencing was carried out using peripheral blood. CDR3 amino acids: CASSVAPGQGNEQYF. CDR3 DNA: TGTGCCAGCAGCGTTGCCCCGGGACAGGGCAACGAGCAGTACTTC.